The next 30 T cell receptor beta chains were all read from a single sample in a study of cytomegalovirus exposure and HLA in healthy donors. The PCR was carried out with 60 Vbeta primers and 13 Jbeta primers. Data came from immunoSEQ multiplex PCR; TCRdb stores just in-frame clones and leaves some out. The sample carries 150,000 to 200,000 clones, 70% to 80% recorded once. The sample comprised PBMCs. The receptor set was obtained from a man aged 60-69 years in good health and CMV-seronegative.

To note about this clone: This specimen includes other DNA sequences encoding the same CDR3. The genes are TRBV27 and TRBJ2-7, with 9 bases lining up with TRBD1. The trim removed 5 bases at V and 4 bases at J, leaving 6 bases unmatched. The CDR3 totals 14 residues. CDR1 and CDR2 from the germline V gene are MNHEY and SMNVEV (reference sequence). CDR3 bases: TGTGCCAGCAGTCCGGGGACAGGGCCTTACGAGCAGTACTTC. Encoded protein: CASSPGTGPYEQYF.

In this sample, this clone turned up a few times. The J gene is TRBJ1-2, the V gene TRBV6-5; no firm D call. Germline-derived CDR1 and CDR2 are MNHEY and SVGAGI. Trimming cost V 4 bases and J 8 bases, with 17 bases left between them. This CDR3 region has 14 residues. The CDR3 protein is CASSSSDITRGYTF. The CDR3 nucleotides read TGTGCCAGCAGTTCCTCAGACATTACCCGCGGCTACACCTTC.

This chain connects TRBV20-1 to TRBJ1-1, with 7 bases aligning to TRBD1. The CDR3 totals 11 residues. Looked up from germline, CDR1 is DFQATT and CDR2 is SNEGSKA (reference sequence). J lost 8 bases, V lost 3 bases, and 3 bases had no gene match. The CDR3 DNA sequence: TGCAGTGCTAGGGTGGACAGGGAAGCTTTCTTT. Translated, it gives CSARVDREAFF.

This chain connects TRBV7-8 to TRBJ1-5, with a tentative D call TRBD1 (6 bases). CDR1 is SGHVS, CDR2 FQNEAQ, per germline. This CDR3 is built from 16 residues. V was cut by 1 base and J by 3 bases, with 13 bases left in between. CDR3 amino acids: CASSLEAGAINQPQHF. The CDR3 DNA reads TGTGCCAGCAGCTTAGAGGCAGGGGCTATCAATCAGCCCCAGCATTTT.

This clone was observed a handful of times. The CDR3 is CASSKRENSYEQYF. The CDR3 nucleotides are TGTGCCAGTAGTAAGAGGGAGAATTCCTACGAGCAGTACTTC. The V and J genes are TRBV19 and TRBJ2-7, with D perhaps TRBD2 (5 bases). Trimming stripped 4 bases from V and 1 base from J, with 11 bases between. The CDR3 consists of 14 residues. Germline CDR1 and CDR2: LNHDA and SQIVND (reference sequence).

The rearrangement links TRBV5-8 to TRBJ2-2; a weak D match, TRBD2 (6 bases). Trimming left V 6 bases short and J 7 bases short, with 19 bases between. Germline V CDR1 and CDR2: SGHTS, YDEGEE. CDR3 length: 15 amino acids. The CDR3 is CASNPGDVISGELFF. The DNA of the CDR3 is TGTGCCAGCAACCCGGGGGACGTAATTAGCGGGGAGCTGTTTTTT.

A single count supports this clone. V usage is TRBV15 and J usage is TRBJ2-1; D is uncertain. The CDR3 spans 12 residues. Trimming took off 4 bases at V and 3 bases at J, with 4 bases between the two ends. Germline V gene sequence: CDR1 LNHNV, CDR2 YYDKDF (reference sequence). The CDR3 DNA reads TGTGCCACCAGCACCTACTACAATGAGCAGTTCTTC. Amino acids: CATSTYYNEQFF. The whole variable domain, filled in from reference TRBV15 and TRBJ2-1, reads DAMVIQNPRYQVTQFGKPVTLSCSQTLNHNVMYWYQQKSSQAPKLLFHYYDKDFNNEADTPDNFQSRRPNTSFCFLDIRSPGLGDTAMYLCATSTYYNEQFFGPGTRLTVL.

V is TRBV7-3 and J is TRBJ2-1; 9 bases agree with TRBD2. The CDR3 consists of 17 residues. J gave up 6 bases and V 3 bases, and 12 bases lay outside the gene matches. CDR1 is SGHTA, CDR2 FQGTGA, per germline. The CDR3 here is CASSFLPAGGRSNEQFF. CDR3 nucleotides: TGTGCCAGCAGCTTTCTCCCAGCGGGAGGTCGGAGCAATGAGCAGTTCTTC.

The chain is built from TRBV7-8 and TRBJ2-7; 7 nucleotides agree with TRBD2. CDR3 length equals 14 residues. Per the germline V gene, CDR1 is SGHVS and CDR2 is FQNEAQ. V lost 6 bases, J lost 4 bases, and 9 bases stayed unmatched. Here the CDR3 reads CASRGGTASYEQYF. The CDR3 DNA reads as TGTGCCAGCAGGGGGGGGACCGCCTCGTACGAGCAGTACTTC.

This clone was seen more than once but under ten times. This sequence joins TRBV28 and TRBJ2-1; 10 positions match TRBD2. This CDR3 is 18 amino acids long. Germline trimming cut 3 bases from V and 3 bases from J; bases unmatched to any gene: 11. The germline CDR1 and CDR2 sequences are MDHEN and SYDVKM. The CDR3 DNA reads TGTGCCAGCAGTTTCACATCCCTAGCGGGAGTTAGCTACAATGAGCAGTTCTTC. Translating gives CASSFTSLAGVSYNEQFF.

Note on this clone: This sample also contains other DNA sequences that code for the same CDR3. This chain joins TRBV27 and TRBJ1-5; D remains unclear. The CDR3 consists of 14 residues. Between the trimmed V and J ends, which lost 3 bases and 0 bases, there was a span of 6 bases. CDR1 MNHEY and CDR2 SMNVEV come from the germline V gene (reference sequence). The CDR3 coding sequence is TGTGCCAGCAGTTTGTCAGGTAGCAATCAGCCCCAGCATTTT. Its translation is CASSLSGSNQPQHF.

This chain uses TRBV7-9 with TRBJ1-3; D ambiguous. There are 12 residues in the CDR3. V was shortened by 5 bases and J by 2 bases, with 4 bases between the two germline ends. The germline V gene encodes CDR1 SEHNR and CDR2 FQNEAQ (reference sequence). DNA of the CDR3: TGTGCCAGCAGCGGAGCTGGAAACACCATATATTTT. It codes for CASSGAGNTIYF.

The chain has TRBV19 and TRBJ2-5, with D possibly matching TRBD2 (6 bases). The tail of the sequence fits TRBJ2-7 better, so the J call may be wrong. CDR3 length: 15 residues. Germline CDR1 reads LNHDA; CDR2 reads SQIVND (reference sequence). The chain's CDR3 is CASSIRRGETYEQYF. The CDR3, as DNA: TGTGCCAGTAGTATTCGGAGGGGAGAGACCTACGAGCAGTACTTC.

The gene calls are TRBV7-2 and TRBJ2-1, with 10 bases identical to TRBD2. The CDR3 consists of 13 residues. From germline, CDR1 is SGHTA and CDR2 FQGNSA. J gave up 7 bases and V 3 bases, and 0 bases lay outside the gene matches. This chain's CDR3 is CASSFSGRNEQFF. The CDR3 region has the DNA TGTGCCAGCAGCTTTAGCGGGAGGAATGAGCAGTTCTTC.

J is TRBJ2-7 and V is TRBV28, with 7 bases that match TRBD1. The CDR3 runs to 13 residues. The germline V gene encodes CDR1 MDHEN and CDR2 SYDVKM. J was trimmed by 5 bases and V by 6 bases; bases with no gene match: 7. CDR3 loop: CASSRQGRNEQYF. The CDR3 nucleotides read TGTGCCAGCAGCAGACAGGGTAGGAACGAGCAGTACTTC.

In its sample, this clone was seen once. The chain uses TRBV5-1 and TRBJ2-1; 7 bases are shared with TRBD2. Germline V CDR1 and CDR2: SGHRS, YFSETQ. CDR3 size: 18 residues. Losses at the gene ends were 4 bases for V and 5 bases for J; bases not matched to a gene: 18. The CDR3 coding sequence is TGCGCCAGCAGCCTGGGATTCGTCGGGGGGAATATTCACAATGAGCAGTTCTTC. Protein sequence: CASSLGFVGGNIHNEQFF. The whole variable domain, remainder taken from reference TRBV5-1 and TRBJ2-1, is KAGVTQTPRYLIKTRGQQVTLSCSPISGHRSVSWYQQTPGQGLQFLFEYFSETQRNKGNFPGRFSGRQFSNSRSEMNVSTLELGDSALYLCASSLGFVGGNIHNEQFFGPGTRLTVL.

This clone appeared a few times. The CDR3 sequence: CAGSYRGFYNEQFF. The CDR3 coding sequence is TGTGCCGGATCCTACAGGGGGTTCTACAATGAGCAGTTCTTC. This chain uses TRBV6-1 with TRBJ2-1; 8 bases agree with TRBD1. With V trimmed by 11 bases and J by 3 bases, 9 bases remained unmatched. Germline CDR1 is MNHNS and CDR2 is SASEGT. The CDR3 is made up of 14 amino acids.

This clone showed up just once. The CDR3 loop is CASSLGDREYSGNTIYF. In DNA, the CDR3 is TGTGCCAGCAGTTTAGGGGACAGGGAGTACTCTGGAAACACCATATATTTT. J is TRBJ1-3 and V is TRBV27, with 9 bases aligning to TRBD1. Losses at the gene ends were 2 bases for V and 0 bases for J; bases not matched to a gene: 5. Germline CDR1 MNHEY, CDR2 SMNVEV (reference sequence). CDR3 length: 17 amino acids.

The genes are TRBV18 and TRBJ2-5; 9 positions match TRBD2. Losses at the gene ends were 2 bases for V and 1 base for J; bases not matched to a gene: 5. Per the germline V gene, CDR1 is KGHSH and CDR2 is LQKENI. This CDR3 is 16 amino acids long. The CDR3 reads CASSPGSGGIQETQYF. In DNA form, the CDR3 reads TGTGCCAGCTCACCAGGAAGCGGGGGGATCCAAGAGACCCAGTACTTC. The complete variable domain, with remaining parts taken from reference TRBV18 and TRBJ2-5, reads NAGVMQNPRHLVRRRGQEARLRCSPMKGHSHVYWYRQLPEEGLKFMVYLQKENIIDESGMPKERFSAEFPKEGPSILRIQQVVRGDSAAYFCASSPGSGGIQETQYFGPGTRLLVL.

V usage is TRBV6-6 and J usage is TRBJ1-5, with 7 bases identical to TRBD1. Per the germline V gene, CDR1 is MNHNY and CDR2 is SVGAGI (reference sequence). V gave up 7 bases and J gave up 7 bases; unmatched junction bases: 7. This CDR3 region has 13 residues. The CDR3 nucleotides are TGTGCCAGCAACCAACAGGGGAGACAGCCCCAGCATTTT. It specifies CASNQQGRQPQHF.

The rearrangement joins TRBV5-6 to TRBJ1-2, with a tentative D call TRBD1 (5 bases). The CDR3 is 15 amino acids. CDR1 is SGHDT, CDR2 YYEEEE, per germline. V lost 1 base to trimming and J lost 0 bases, with 10 bases between them. The CDR3 DNA follows: TGTGCCAGCAGCTTGTCGGGGGGATCTAACTATGGCTACACCTTC. It codes for CASSLSGGSNYGYTF.

This clone was picked up a small number of times. V is TRBV6-1 and J is TRBJ1-1; D is possibly TRBD1 (5 bases). V gave up 7 bases and J gave up 3 bases, with 18 bases separating them. The V gene's germline CDR1 is MNHNS and CDR2 SASEGT. CDR3 length: 15 amino acids. The CDR3: CASTRAGLSDTEAFF. CDR3 nucleotide sequence: TGTGCCAGCACCCGCGCGGGACTCTCGGACACTGAAGCTTTCTTT.

This clone was picked up a small number of times. The chain employs TRBV7-8 and TRBJ1-1; 7 bases match TRBD1. The junction had 2 bases not matched to a gene; V was cut back by 3 bases and J by 1 base. The CDR3 is made up of 14 amino acids. Germline lookup yields CDR1 SGHVS and CDR2 FQNEAQ. CDR3 sequence reads: CASSFTGENTEAFF. The CDR3 DNA sequence: TGTGCCAGCAGCTTTACAGGGGAGAACACTGAAGCTTTCTTT.

V gene TRBV7-6 combines with J gene TRBJ2-1; 8 nucleotides match TRBD1. The junction had 7 bases not matched to a gene; V was cut back by 3 bases and J by 6 bases. The germline V gene has CDR1 SGHVS and CDR2 FNYEAQ. The CDR3 totals 15 residues. The DNA of the CDR3 is TGTGCCAGCAGCTTGCGGACAGGGACTGGCAATGAGCAGTTCTTC. Translating gives CASSLRTGTGNEQFF.

Here the CDR3 DNA reads TGCGCCAGCAGCTGGGGACAGACCGGGGAGCTGTTTTTT. It specifies CASSWGQTGELFF. The chain uses TRBV5-1 and TRBJ2-2, with 7 nucleotides matching TRBD1. CDR3 length equals 13 residues. Germline V gene data show CDR1 as SGHRS and CDR2 as YFSETQ. J gave up 5 bases and V 3 bases, and 1 base lay outside the gene matches.

The CDR3 DNA is TGCGCCAGCAGCTTGGCCGTAGGAGCTTACGAGCAGTACTTC. This codes for CASSLAVGAYEQYF. The chain is built from TRBV5-1 and TRBJ2-7; D unclear. The CDR3 runs 14 residues. Looked up from germline, CDR1 is SGHRS and CDR2 is YFSETQ. The V and J ends lost 0 bases and 4 bases respectively, with 11 bases between them.

V and J are TRBV5-1 and TRBJ1-6; 9 nucleotides line up with TRBD1. The CDR3 has 16 residues. Germline V CDR1 and CDR2: SGHRS, YFSETQ. After removal of 0 bases from V and 9 bases from J, the junction contained 7 bases not matched to a gene. This CDR3 is CASSLGGDRVTSPLHF. The CDR3 nucleotides are TGCGCCAGCAGCTTGGGCGGGGACAGGGTAACTTCACCCCTCCACTTT.

Only one count was recorded for this clone. The CDR3 nucleotides are TGTGCCTGGAGTGTCCTGGACCCGGGACTAGCGGATGAGCAGTTCTTC. It encodes CAWSVLDPGLADEQFF. The rearrangement links TRBV30 to TRBJ2-1, with TRBD2 identical over 11 bases. The CDR3 consists of 16 residues. Germline CDR1 is GTSNPN and CDR2 is SVGIG (reference sequence). With 0 bases clipped from V and 8 bases from J, the junction kept 9 bases outside the gene matches.

V gene TRBV7-2 combines with J gene TRBJ2-1; 10 positions agree with TRBD1. This CDR3 has 15 residues. V was pared by 5 bases and J by 3 bases, with 4 bases of the junction left unmatched. Germline V lookup: CDR1 SGHTA, CDR2 FQGNSA. The CDR3 loop is CASSRDRGLYNEQFF. CDR3 sequence (DNA): TGTGCCAGCAGCCGAGACAGGGGGCTCTACAATGAGCAGTTCTTC.

V and J are TRBV4-2 and TRBJ1-2; D remains unclear. The CDR3 is 16 residues long. Looked up from germline, CDR1 is LGHNA and CDR2 is YNFKEQ. Trimming took off 0 bases at V and 3 bases at J, with 14 bases between the two ends. The CDR3 DNA reads TGTGCCAGCAGCCAAGATAGATCGGCAGGATACTATGGCTACACCTTC. Translation: CASSQDRSAGYYGYTF.